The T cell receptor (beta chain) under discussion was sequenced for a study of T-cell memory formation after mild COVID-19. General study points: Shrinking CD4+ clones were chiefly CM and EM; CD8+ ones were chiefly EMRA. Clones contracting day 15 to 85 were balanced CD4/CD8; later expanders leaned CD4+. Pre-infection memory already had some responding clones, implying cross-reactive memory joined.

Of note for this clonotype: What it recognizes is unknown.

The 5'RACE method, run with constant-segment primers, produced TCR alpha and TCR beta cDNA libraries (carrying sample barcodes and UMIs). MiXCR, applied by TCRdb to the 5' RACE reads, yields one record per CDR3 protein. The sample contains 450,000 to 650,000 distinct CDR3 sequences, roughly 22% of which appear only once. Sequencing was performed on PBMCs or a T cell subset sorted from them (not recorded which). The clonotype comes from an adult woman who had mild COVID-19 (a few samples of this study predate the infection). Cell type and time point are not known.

The CDR3 sequence: CASMEQEGSTEAFF. The CDR3 DNA sequence: TGTGCCAGCATGGAACAGGAAGGTTCCACTGAAGCTTTCTTT. The V and J genes are TRBV2 and TRBJ1-1; the D gene is possibly TRBD1 (5 bases). CDR1 and CDR2 from the germline V gene are SNHLY and FYNNEI. The CDR3 runs 14 residues. V shed 7 bases and J shed 4 bases, with 16 bases lying between them.